The 29 T cell receptor beta chains given below trace back to one sample, sequenced in a study of cytotoxic CD8 clonotypes in ibrutinib-treated CLL. Assay: immunoSEQ multiplex PCR; the TCRdb copy retains only in-frame clones and omits some. Of about 92,000 clones in the sample, over 60% were seen once. The sequences come from PBMCs, collected after 24 months of ibrutinib treatment. These receptors all come from a human donor with chronic lymphocytic leukemia.

V and J are TRBV6-1 and TRBJ1-2; D is ambiguous. The V gene's germline CDR1 is MNHNS and CDR2 SASEGT. The CDR3 sequence is 13 residues long. Trimming pared 6 bases from V and 2 bases from J, leaving 10 bases between. CDR3 sequence: CASRRTQNYGYTF. For the CDR3, the DNA is TGTGCCAGCAGAAGAACACAGAACTATGGCTACACCTTC.

In DNA form, the CDR3 reads TGCAGCGTCTACACGGGACACCGCTACGAGCAGTACTTC. This codes for CSVYTGHRYEQYF. This chain uses TRBV29-1 with TRBJ2-5; D might be TRBD1 (6 bases). The J call may be faulty, since TRBJ2-7 better matches the DNA end. Germline-derived CDR1 and CDR2 are SQVTM and ANQGSEA. The CDR3 has 13 residues.

The chain links TRBV18 to TRBJ2-7; 11 bases map to TRBD1. V was pared by 3 bases and J by 7 bases, with 11 bases of the junction left unmatched. Germline V gene data show CDR1 as KGHSH and CDR2 as LQKENI. CDR3 size: 16 residues. CDR3 sequence (DNA): TGTGCCAGCTCACCGCTGGGGGACAGGGGGTTGGGAGAGCAGTACTTC. Its translation: CASSPLGDRGLGEQYF.

The chain employs TRBV29-1 and TRBJ1-1; D remains unclear. Per the germline V gene, CDR1 is SQVTM and CDR2 is ANQGSEA. The CDR3 loop spans 14 amino acids. Trimming shortened V by 6 bases and J by 0 bases, and 14 bases separated the two germline ends. CDR3 residues: CSVRTEYMNTEAFF. CDR3 in DNA: TGCAGCGTCAGGACGGAATATATGAACACTGAAGCTTTCTTT.

This clone was detected many times. The genes are TRBV5-4 and TRBJ2-7, with 7 bases that match TRBD1. Germline CDR1 and CDR2: SGHNT and YYREEE (reference sequence). Trimming took 4 bases from V and 6 from J; bases not matched to a gene: 4. The CDR3 length is 12 residues. The CDR3 is CASSEQGIEQYF. The CDR3 DNA reads as TGTGCCAGCAGCGAACAGGGGATCGAGCAGTACTTC. The variable domain in full, completed from reference TRBV5-4 and TRBJ2-7, reads ETGVTQSPTHLIKTRGQQVTLRCSSQSGHNTVSWYQQALGQGPQFIFQYYREEENGRGNFPPRFSGLQFPNYSSELNVNALELDDSALYLCASSEQGIEQYFGPGTRLTVT.

The V and J genes are TRBV19 and TRBJ1-2; D is undetermined. This CDR3 has 15 amino acids. The V gene lost 7 bases and the J gene lost 5 bases, with 20 bases spanning the gap. From germline, CDR1 is LNHDA and CDR2 SQIVND (reference sequence). The CDR3 spells CASIGIVGVDYGYTF. The CDR3 region has the DNA TGTGCCAGTATTGGGATTGTCGGGGTTGATTATGGCTACACCTTC.

This clone occurred a few times. V usage is TRBV19 and J usage is TRBJ2-2; D possibly corresponds to TRBD1 (6 bases). The CDR3 is made up of 14 amino acids. Per the germline V gene, CDR1 is LNHDA and CDR2 is SQIVND (reference sequence). V was shortened by 11 bases and J by 1 base, with 14 bases between the two germline ends. CDR3 in DNA: TGTGCCTGCGGAGGACAGATGAACACCGGGGAGCTGTTTTTT. Translated: CACGGQMNTGELFF.

The rearrangement links TRBV6-6 to TRBJ2-7; 10 bases fit TRBD2. The CDR3 spans 15 residues. V lost 6 bases, J lost 7 bases, and 12 bases stayed unmatched. Germline V gives CDR1 MNHNY, CDR2 SVGAGI (reference sequence). The CDR3 DNA reads as TGTGCCAGCAGAAACCAGGGACTAGCGAGTTATGAGCAGTACTTC. This codes for CASRNQGLASYEQYF.

The count of this clone is one. The gene calls are TRBV13 and TRBJ2-7, with D possibly being TRBD1 (6 bases). Deletions cut 5 bases from V and 3 bases from J, with 11 bases between. Germline V lookup: CDR1 PRHDT, CDR2 FYEKMQ (reference sequence). The CDR3 is 13 amino acids. This CDR3 reads CASSANRVYEQYF. CDR3 coding DNA: TGTGCCAGCAGCGCCAACAGGGTCTACGAGCAGTACTTC.

V and J are TRBV5-6 and TRBJ1-1; TRBD1 is a possible D gene (6 bases). This CDR3 is built from 15 residues. Germline CDR1 SGHDT, CDR2 YYEEEE. V lost 1 base, J lost 1 base, and 11 bases lay in between. Here the CDR3 reads CASSLSLQGNTEAFF. The CDR3 bases are TGTGCCAGCAGCTTGAGTCTACAGGGGAACACTGAAGCTTTCTTT.

This clone was detected only a few times. For the CDR3, the DNA is TGTGCCAGCAGTTTACTCCCGGAAGCCTCCGGCTACACCTTC. This codes for CASSLLPEASGYTF. This chain links TRBV28 with TRBJ1-2; D not resolved. The CDR3 loop spans 14 amino acids. V gave up 2 bases and J gave up 8 bases, with 15 bases separating them. The V gene's germline CDR1 is MDHEN and CDR2 SYDVKM.

The rearrangement links TRBV7-2 to TRBJ2-7; 13 positions match TRBD2. The V segment lost 1 base and the J segment 5 bases; nucleotides outside the gene matches: 5. The CDR3 runs to 16 residues. The germline gives CDR1 SGHTA, CDR2 FQGNSA. The CDR3 spells CASSLEGTSGVHEQYF. The CDR3 coding sequence is TGTGCCAGCAGCTTAGAGGGGACTAGCGGGGTGCACGAGCAGTACTTC.

The V and J genes are TRBV6-1 and TRBJ2-7; D may be TRBD2 (5 bases). The CDR3 runs to 13 residues. Trimming took off 1 base at V and 7 bases at J, with 11 bases between the two ends. Germline CDR1 reads MNHNS; CDR2 reads SASEGT. The CDR3 DNA is TGTGCCAGCAGTGAAGGCGGGTCCTTGGAGCAGTACTTC. Translating it yields CASSEGGSLEQYF.

Here the CDR3 reads CAWSGGPFHEQYF. CDR3 sequence (DNA): TGTGCCTGGAGTGGGGGACCCTTCCACGAGCAGTACTTC. The V and J genes are TRBV30 and TRBJ2-7, with D perhaps being TRBD1 or TRBD2 (5 bases each). Per the germline V gene, CDR1 is GTSNPN and CDR2 is SVGIG (reference sequence). This CDR3 spans 13 amino acids. V lost 1 base, J lost 5 bases, and 12 bases lay in between. The full variable domain, rest sourced from reference TRBV30 and TRBJ2-7, is SQTIHQWPATLVQPVGSPLSLECTVEGTSNPNLYWYRQAAGRGLQLLFYSVGIGQISSEVPQNLSASRPQDRQFILSSKKLLLSDSGFYLCAWSGGPFHEQYFGPGTRLTVT.

The V call is TRBV7-9, the J call TRBJ2-3; 10 nucleotides align to TRBD1. The V segment lost 3 bases and the J segment 5 bases; nucleotides outside the gene matches: 5. Germline values: CDR1 SEHNR, CDR2 FQNEAQ (reference sequence). This CDR3 is built from 15 residues. The CDR3 coding sequence is TGTGCCAGCAGCTTGCCGGGACAGGGGCAAGATACGCAGTATTTT. Its translation: CASSLPGQGQDTQYF.

The rearrangement uses TRBV14 and TRBJ2-7; maybe TRBD1 (5 bases). Germline V gives CDR1 SGHDN, CDR2 FVKESK. V shed 1 base and J shed 3 bases, with 13 bases lying between them. This CDR3 is built from 15 residues. This CDR3 is CASSQGKGPFYEQYF. CDR3 nucleotide sequence: TGTGCCAGCAGCCAAGGGAAGGGGCCATTCTACGAGCAGTACTTC.

This clone was seen more than once but under ten times. The chain recombines TRBV2 with TRBJ2-5; TRBD2 agrees at 14 bases. The CDR3 is 17 amino acids. V shed 1 base and J 4 bases; nucleotides not matched to a gene: 5. CDR1 and CDR2 from the germline V gene are SNHLY and FYNNEI. The CDR3 DNA reads as TGTGCCAGCAGTGAAGGAGGACTAGCGGGAGGTTCAGAGACCCAGTACTTC. It codes for CASSEGGLAGGSETQYF.

The chain combines TRBV7-9 with TRBJ2-5, with D perhaps matching TRBD1 (5 bases). Trimming took 0 bases from V and 5 from J, leaving 13 bases between them. In germline, CDR1 is SEHNR, CDR2 FQNEAQ (reference sequence). The CDR3 is 15 amino acids. This CDR3 reads CASSLAIRGRETQYF. CDR3 DNA sequence: TGTGCCAGCAGCTTAGCTATAAGGGGTCGCGAGACCCAGTACTTC.

The count of this clone is one. The CDR3 protein is CASSHPTGDRASAFF. Written as DNA, the CDR3 is TGCGCCAGCAGCCACCCCACAGGGGACCGGGCTAGTGCTTTCTTT. The chain combines TRBV5-1 with TRBJ1-1; 7 nucleotides align to TRBD1. The germline gives CDR1 SGHRS, CDR2 YFSETQ. The trim removed 4 bases at V and 11 bases at J, leaving 17 bases unmatched. The CDR3 has 15 amino acids.

The chain joins TRBV11-2 to TRBJ1-2; D is unclear. Trimming removed 5 bases at V and 4 bases at J, with 14 bases between. CDR1 is SGHAT, CDR2 FQNNGV, per germline. This CDR3 spans 14 amino acids. The CDR3 DNA is TGTGCCAGCAGCATCAGAGTCGACCGCTATGGCTACACCTTC. Its translation is CASSIRVDRYGYTF.

This sequence joins TRBV19 and TRBJ2-4, with TRBD1 identical over 11 bases. CDR3 size: 15 residues. Germline V CDR1 and CDR2: LNHDA, SQIVND (reference sequence). V gave up 7 bases and J gave up 1 base; unmatched junction bases: 3. The CDR3 DNA sequence: TGTGCCAGTACCGGACAGGGGGCGGCCAAAAACATTCAGTACTTC. This translates into CASTGQGAAKNIQYF.

This clone was observed a few times. The V gene is TRBV9, the J gene TRBJ1-1; tentative D call: TRBD1 (6 bases). Germline V gene sequence: CDR1 SGDLS, CDR2 YYNGEE. This CDR3 contains 15 residues. Trimming removed 3 bases at V and 1 base at J, with 13 bases between. The CDR3 coding sequence is TGTGCCAGCAGCGAGCAGGGGCAAACGAACACTGAAGCTTTCTTT. Amino acid sequence: CASSEQGQTNTEAFF.

The chain links TRBV5-1 to TRBJ1-5; D unclear. There are 15 residues in the CDR3. Germline V lookup: CDR1 SGHRS, CDR2 YFSETQ. Trimming removed 0 bases at V and 7 bases at J, with 14 bases between. The CDR3 coding sequence is TGCGCCAGCAGCTTGGATGGAGGTAGTGGACAGCCCCAGCATTTT. Translation gives CASSLDGGSGQPQHF.

This chain connects TRBV5-1 to TRBJ2-1, with 11 positions matching TRBD2. The V segment lost 1 base and the J segment 7 bases; nucleotides outside the gene matches: 7. The CDR3 extends over 16 amino acids. Germline lookup yields CDR1 SGHRS and CDR2 YFSETQ. This chain's CDR3 is CASSLTGTSGVNEQFF. The CDR3 DNA reads as TGCGCCAGCAGCTTGACCGGGACTAGCGGAGTAAATGAGCAGTTCTTC.

The gene calls are TRBV5-1 and TRBJ1-1; D is unresolved. CDR1 and CDR2 from the germline V gene are SGHRS and YFSETQ. The CDR3 has 17 amino acids. The ends were cut back, 4 bases at V and 5 bases at J, with 24 bases in the middle. The CDR3, as DNA: TGCGCCAGCAGCCCTCACAAGATTAAAGGTCCCCCAACTGAAGCTTTCTTT. It encodes CASSPHKIKGPPTEAFF.

This rearrangement joins TRBV28 to TRBJ2-7; tentative D call: TRBD2 (6 bases). Germline CDR1 is MDHEN and CDR2 is SYDVKM. The germline V and J ends were trimmed by 5 bases and 2 bases, with 16 bases remaining between them. The CDR3 length is 15 residues. The CDR3 reads CASSPFGGRTYEQYF. CDR3 in DNA: TGTGCCAGCAGTCCCTTCGGGGGTCGGACCTACGAGCAGTACTTC.

The J gene is TRBJ2-5, the V gene TRBV19; D may be TRBD1 (8 bases). Trimming left V 9 bases short and J 13 bases short, with 27 bases between. Germline V lookup: CDR1 LNHDA, CDR2 SQIVND (reference sequence). This CDR3 is 14 amino acids long. In DNA, the CDR3 is TGTGCCAGCCGAAGCGGGACAGGCGCGTCCTCCCGGTACTTC. Amino acids: CASRSGTGASSRYF.

This clone has just a few counts. An end of the junction does not agree with germline; a read error may underlie this. This chain links TRBV18 with TRBJ2-3; 10 bases align to TRBD2. There are 15 residues in the CDR3. The germline gives CDR1 KGHSH, CDR2 LQKENI. The CDR3 DNA follows: TGTGCCAGCTCTCCACTAGCGGGAAGCACAGATACGCAGTATTTT. Its translation: CASSPLAGSTDTQYF. Combining the CDR3 with reference TRBV18 and TRBJ2-3 gives the whole variable domain NAGVMQNPRHLVRRRGQEARLRCSPMKGHSHVYWYRQLPEEGLKFMVYLQKENIIDESGMPKERFSAEFPKEGPSILRIQQVVRGDSAAYFCASSPLAGSTDTQYFGPGTRLTVL.

The chain joins TRBV28 to TRBJ1-5; D gene ambiguous. The CDR3 extends over 14 amino acids. Germline loops: CDR1 MDHEN, CDR2 SYDVKM. V lost 6 bases to trimming and J lost 0 bases, with 9 bases between them. This chain's CDR3 is CASRPMDSNQPQHF. The DNA for the CDR3 is TGTGCCAGCAGACCGATGGATAGCAATCAGCCCCAGCATTTT.